A selection of T cell receptor beta chains follows, all from one sample in a study of control samples from healthy donors and cancer patients. Data came from immunoSEQ multiplex PCR; TCRdb stores just in-frame clones and leaves some out. The sample lists about 86,000 clones, around 90% seen once, with 8.5% to 10% in the top ten. The specimen was PBMCs. All receptors come from a woman aged 50 to 65 with colorectal cancer. Both conserved end residues are part of each CDR3. The D gene is left open where the match is weak. The size entry is marked missing in some rows and otherwise reads once, few, many or a size class.

j_call clone_size d_call v_call cdr3_aa cdr3_nt
TRBJ1-5 - - TRBV7-2 CASSLFRVEQPQHF TGTGCCAGCAGCTTATTCAGGGTTGAACAGCCCCAGCATTTT
TRBJ2-3 - - TRBV18 CASSPSSTDTQYF TGTGCCAGCTCACCATCCAGCACAGATACGCAGTATTTT
TRBJ2-2 - TRBD1 TRBV30 CAWGTGGRGELFF TGTGCCTGGGGGACAGGGGGACGCGGGGAGCTGTTTTTT
TRBJ2-2 once - TRBV19 CASTPQGFTGELFF TGTGCCAGTACCCCGCAGGGATTCACCGGGGAGCTGTTTTTT
TRBJ1-2 - TRBD1 TRBV6-5 CASSYAWGQSYGYTF TGTGCCAGCAGTTACGCTTGGGGACAGTCCTATGGCTACACCTTC
TRBJ2-1 - - TRBV5-1 CASSRQNEQFF TGCGCCAGCAGCCGGCAGAATGAGCAGTTCTTC
TRBJ2-4 - - TRBV6-2/TRBV6-3 CASSSFTGRGNKNIQYF TGTGCCAGCAGTTCATTTACAGGGAGGGGGAACAAAAACATTCAGTACTTC
TRBJ2-3 - TRBD1 TRBV19 CASSTEWTGSTDTQYF TGTGCCAGTAGTACCGAGTGGACAGGTAGCACAGATACGCAGTATTTT
TRBJ2-5 - - TRBV7-9 CASSRTQEWTQYF TGTGCCAGCAGCAGGACGCAGGAATGGACCCAGTACTTC
TRBJ1-2 - - TRBV5-1 CASSLTQGGDGYTF TGCGCCAGCAGCTTAACTCAGGGAGGAGATGGCTACACCTTC
TRBJ2-4 - TRBD1 TRBV6-4 CASSDCGQGEGKNIQYF TGTGCCAGCAGTGACTGCGGGCAGGGGGAAGGCAAAAACATTCAGTACTTC
TRBJ1-2 - - TRBV3-1/TRBV3-2 CASSSRGAGGYTF TGTGCCAGCAGCTCGCGGGGGGCAGGTGGCTACACCTTC
TRBJ1-5 - - TRBV3-1/TRBV3-2 CASSRGYQPQHF TGTGCCAGCAGCAGGGGATATCAGCCCCAGCATTTT
TRBJ2-3 once TRBD1 TRBV5-1 CASSGGQGTDTQYF TGCGCCAGCAGCGGGGGACAGGGAACAGATACGCAGTATTTT
TRBJ1-5 - - TRBV28 CASSTRQPSGDQPQHF TGTGCCAGCAGTACCCGACAGCCTTCTGGGGATCAGCCCCAGCATTTT
TRBJ1-3 - - TRBV4-1 CASSHTIGQRGNTIYF TGCGCCAGCAGCCACACTATTGGACAGAGGGGAAACACCATATATTTT
TRBJ2-5 once - TRBV19 CASSVTGTSPKYF TGTGCCAGTAGTGTCACCGGGACGAGTCCCAAGTACTTC
TRBJ2-5 - TRBD1 TRBV2 CASTRSLRQGYHQETQYF TGTGCCAGCACCCGAAGCCTAAGACAGGGCTACCACCAAGAGACCCAGTACTTC
TRBJ1-5 - - TRBV5-1 CASSLDGNQPQHF TGCGCCAGCAGCTTGGACGGCAATCAGCCCCAGCATTTT
TRBJ2-3 - - TRBV21-1 CASSEGGPSITDTQYF TGTGCCAGCAGCGAGGGGGGTCCCTCAATTACAGATACGCAGTATTTT
TRBJ1-2 - - TRBV9 CASRHKWGTVPYGYTF TGTGCCAGCAGACATAAGTGGGGGACGGTACCCTATGGCTACACCTTC
TRBJ1-3 - - TRBV18 CASSPQSTSGNTIYF TGTGCCAGCTCACCACAGTCCACCTCTGGAAACACCATATATTTT
TRBJ2-3 - - TRBV5-1 CASSLLDGVTDTQYF TGCGCCAGCAGCTTGCTCGACGGAGTCACAGATACGCAGTATTTT
TRBJ1-3 - - TRBV5-5 CASSLGPRQISGNTIYF TGTGCCAGCAGCTTGGGTCCCCGACAGATCTCTGGAAACACCATATATTTT
TRBJ1-5 - TRBD1 TRBV9 CASSVEPGGQPQHF TGTGCCAGCAGCGTAGAGCCAGGGGGACAGCCCCAGCATTTT
TRBJ2-5 - - TRBV5-1 CATRDSLNPQETQYF TGCGCCACCCGGGACTCCCTAAACCCCCAAGAGACCCAGTACTTC
TRBJ2-3 - - TRBV5-4 CASSLPGTDTQYF TGTGCCAGCAGCTTGCCGGGCACAGATACGCAGTATTTT
TRBJ1-3 - TRBD1 TRBV30 CAWSVYGTGAGNTIYF TGTGCCTGGAGTGTATACGGGACAGGAGCTGGAAACACCATATATTTT
TRBJ1-2 - - TRBV5-5 CASSSSWSNYGYTF TGTGCCAGCAGCTCCTCGTGGTCTAACTATGGCTACACCTTC
TRBJ2-1 - - TRBV7-2 CASSKRDRDYEQFF TGTGCCAGCAGCAAAAGAGACAGGGACTATGAGCAGTTCTTC
TRBJ2-2 - TRBD2 TRBV2 CASRLLAGALGELFF TGTGCCAGCAGGTTACTAGCGGGGGCTCTCGGGGAGCTGTTTTTT
TRBJ1-4 - - TRBV7-8 CASSPTQELIEKLFF TGTGCCAGCAGCCCGACACAGGAACTGATAGAAAAACTGTTTTTT
TRBJ2-5 - - TRBV7-2 CASSSGVAQYF TGTGCCAGCAGCTCCGGCGTGGCCCAGTACTTC
TRBJ1-5 - - TRBV19 CASRLVGVRGNQPQHF TGTGCCAGTAGATTGGTAGGGGTACGGGGCAATCAGCCCCAGCATTTT
TRBJ2-1 - TRBD1 TRBV25-1 CASGQGAYNEQFF TGTGCCAGTGGACAGGGGGCATACAATGAGCAGTTCTTC
TRBJ2-2 - - TRBV10-2 CASSFSQTGELFF TGCGCCAGCAGTTTTTCTCAAACCGGGGAGCTGTTTTTT
TRBJ2-1 - - TRBV6-2/TRBV6-3 CASSYRAGRRNEQFF TGTGCCAGCAGTTACCGGGCAGGGCGGAGGAATGAGCAGTTCTTC